These T cell receptor beta chains were read from a single sample in a study of response to subunit inactivated influenza vaccine. MiXCR, run by TCRdb on the RT-PCR reads, gives a single entry per CDR3 protein. The sample includes around 760,000 distinct CDR3 sequences, about 14% of them seen just once. The specimen comprised PBMCs from blood, sampled 14 days before vaccination. The receptors were gathered from a man aged 50-59 years who received an inactivated influenza vaccine. Both conserved end residues are part of each CDR3. D genes are given only for firm matches. Rows give clone size only sometimes, using once, few, many, or a class for an expanded clone.

clone size | J gene | D gene | V gene | CDR3 protein | CDR3 DNA
few | TRBJ2-7 | . | TRBV4-2 | CASSQNLYEQYF | TGTGCCAGCAGCCAAAATCTATACGAGCAGTACTTC
few | TRBJ2-3 | . | TRBV7-6 | CASSLGTASTDTQYF | TGTGCCAGCAGCTTAGGGACAGCTAGCACAGATACGCAGTATTTT
. | TRBJ2-2 | . | TRBV28 | CASSLDIPGELFF | TGTGCCAGCAGTTTAGACATACCCGGGGAGCTGTTTTTT
. | TRBJ2-7 | TRBD1 | TRBV7-6 | CASSLVTGQGAHEQYF | TGTGCCAGCAGCTTAGTGACGGGACAGGGGGCCCACGAGCAGTACTTC
few | TRBJ1-2 | . | TRBV20-1 | CSAPPLFGYTF | TGCAGTGCCCCTCCCCTCTTCGGCTACACCTTC
. | TRBJ2-5 | . | TRBV20-1 | CSASPTGETQYF | TGCAGTGCTAGTCCGACTGGGGAGACCCAGTACTTC
few | TRBJ2-3 | . | TRBV19 | CASSIEDSTDTQYF | TGTGCCAGTAGTATCGAGGATAGCACAGATACGCAGTATTTT
once | TRBJ2-7 | TRBD2 | TRBV27 | CACSPGTSGVEQYF | TGTGCCTGCAGTCCCGGGACTAGCGGGGTCGAGCAGTACTTC
many | TRBJ1-5 | . | TRBV5-5 | CASSPGLSNQPQHF | TGTGCCAGCAGCCCGGGACTTAGCAATCAGCCCCAGCATTTT
. | TRBJ1-5 | . | TRBV30 | CAWRAGTARTPQHF | TGTGCCTGGAGGGCGGGAACAGCTAGAACACCCCAGCATTTT
few | TRBJ2-1 | TRBD2 | TRBV3-1 | CASSQDVAGGLSVEQFF | TGTGCCAGCAGCCAAGACGTAGCGGGAGGGTTATCGGTTGAGCAGTTCTTC
. | TRBJ2-3 | . | TRBV18 | CASSRTAGSTDTQYF | TGTGCCAGCTCACGGACAGCGGGAAGCACAGATACGCAGTATTTT
many | TRBJ2-1 | TRBD1 | TRBV7-3 | CASSLSYRGEQFF | TGTGCCAGCAGCTTATCTTACAGGGGCGAGCAGTTCTTC
few | TRBJ2-5 | . | TRBV13 | CASSYLVGGQETQYF | TGTGCCAGCAGCTACCTCGTCGGGGGACAAGAGACCCAGTACTTC
few | TRBJ2-5 | TRBD2 | TRBV10-3 | CAISWTSRETQYF | TGTGCCATCAGTTGGACTAGCAGGGAGACCCAGTACTTC
few | TRBJ2-1 | TRBD2 | TRBV20-1 | CSASDSGGHFYNEQFF | TGCAGTGCTAGTGATAGCGGGGGTCACTTCTACAATGAGCAGTTCTTC
few | TRBJ2-7 | TRBD1 | TRBV29-1 | CSVGGTGRIYEQYF | TGCAGCGTCGGTGGGACAGGGCGGATCTACGAGCAGTACTTC
few | TRBJ2-1 | . | TRBV20-1 | CSARDGKARNNEQFF | TGCAGTGCTAGGGATGGCAAGGCTAGGAATAATGAGCAGTTCTTC
few | TRBJ2-2 | TRBD2 | TRBV12-3/TRBV12-4 | CASSPKPPGLAIF | TGTGCCAGCAGTCCAAAACCTCCGGGACTAGCGATTTTT
few | TRBJ2-2 | . | TRBV5-1 | CASSLVGGGHNTGELFF | TGCGCCAGCAGCTTGGTCGGCGGGGGACATAACACCGGGGAGCTGTTTTTT
. | TRBJ2-5 | . | TRBV5-1 | CASSLAGNRVSETQYF | TGCGCCAGCAGCTTGGCCGGTAACAGGGTATCGGAGACCCAGTACTTC
many | TRBJ1-5 | . | TRBV6-2/TRBV6-3 | CASSSGGGSSNQPQHF | TGTGCCAGCAGTTCTGGGGGGGGCAGCAGCAATCAGCCCCAGCATTTT
. | TRBJ2-3 | TRBD2 | TRBV28 | CASSLGLAGVGGSQYF | TGTGCCAGCAGTTTGGGACTAGCGGGAGTAGGGGGGTCGCAGTATTTT
. | TRBJ2-7 | . | TRBV28 | CASRWGEGNYLYF | .
. | TRBJ2-1 | . | TRBV12-3/TRBV12-4 | CASSLVRVRNKQFF | TGTGCCAGCAGTTTAGTAAGGGTGAGGAATAAGCAGTTCTTC